The source of this T cell receptor beta chain is a study of regulatory T cells in long-lasting Graves disease. At the level of the study: Less than 3 months of antithyroid drugs had been taken by newly diagnosed Graves' patients.

Study-level findings and limits: Persistent Graves' patients showed reduced TCR diversity versus newly diagnosed patients.

Time point reported: newly diagnosed GD, antithyroid drugs for less than 3 months. The TCR library was prepared using RNA isolated from PBMCs. Both iRepertoire HTBI primers and Arm-PCR of CDR3 regions were used to build the TCR beta libraries. TCRdb itself ran the multiplex PCR reads through MiXCR, one entry per CDR3 protein. Of hundreds of thousands of distinct CDR3 sequences in the sample, approximately 13% were seen once. This CDR3 is built from 15 residues. V trimming: 5 bases; J trimming: 3 bases; junction bases outside the gene matches: 12. Per germline, CDR1 SQVTM and CDR2 ANQGSEA. This clonotype was picked up many times. The target antigen is unknown. Another study also made use of these data, one on T cells in Graves' hyperthyroidism and ophthalmopathy. From that report: The TCR CDR3 first-round RT-PCR relied on the HTBI primer set.

This sequence originates from a man in his thirties or forties with Graves disease. This sequence joins TRBV29-1 and TRBJ2-5; 7 bases line up with TRBD1. The sequenced sample was peripheral blood mononuclear cells (PBMCs), obtained at new diagnosis, from a patient treated with antithyroid drugs. The CDR3 sequence is CSVRDSTGVEETQYF. The CDR3, as DNA: TGCAGCGTTAGGGACAGCACGGGCGTGGAAGAGACCCAGTACTTC.